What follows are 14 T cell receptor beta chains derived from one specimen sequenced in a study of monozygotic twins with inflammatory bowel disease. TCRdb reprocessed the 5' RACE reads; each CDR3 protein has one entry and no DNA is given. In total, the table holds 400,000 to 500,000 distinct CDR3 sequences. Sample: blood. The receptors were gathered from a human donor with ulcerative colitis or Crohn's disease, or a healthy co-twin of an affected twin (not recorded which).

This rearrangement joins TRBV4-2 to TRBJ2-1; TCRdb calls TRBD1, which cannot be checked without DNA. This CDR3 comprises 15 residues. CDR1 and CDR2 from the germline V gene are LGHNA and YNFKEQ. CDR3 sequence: CASSQDRGDYNEQFF.

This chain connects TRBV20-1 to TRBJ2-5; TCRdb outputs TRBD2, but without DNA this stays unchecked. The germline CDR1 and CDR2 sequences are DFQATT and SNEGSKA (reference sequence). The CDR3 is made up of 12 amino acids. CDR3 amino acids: CSAGRGQETQYF.

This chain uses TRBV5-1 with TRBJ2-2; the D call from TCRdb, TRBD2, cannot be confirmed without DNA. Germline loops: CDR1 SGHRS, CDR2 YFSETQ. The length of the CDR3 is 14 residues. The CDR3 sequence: CASSTTSPTGELFF.

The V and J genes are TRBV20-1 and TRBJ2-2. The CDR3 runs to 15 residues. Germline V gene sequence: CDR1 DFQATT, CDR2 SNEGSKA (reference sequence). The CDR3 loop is CSARSPSRPGGELFF.

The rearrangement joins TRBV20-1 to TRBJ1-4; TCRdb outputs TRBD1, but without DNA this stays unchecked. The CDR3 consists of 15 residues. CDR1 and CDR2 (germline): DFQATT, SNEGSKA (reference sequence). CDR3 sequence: CSARVGRGPIEKLFF.

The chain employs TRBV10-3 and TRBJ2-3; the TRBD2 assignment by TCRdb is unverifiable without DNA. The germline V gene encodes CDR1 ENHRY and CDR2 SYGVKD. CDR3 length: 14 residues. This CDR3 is CAIGGREGQNTQYF.

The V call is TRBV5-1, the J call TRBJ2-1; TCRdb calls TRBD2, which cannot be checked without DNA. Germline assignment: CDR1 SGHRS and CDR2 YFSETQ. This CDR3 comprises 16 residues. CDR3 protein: CASSLRGGGEYNEQFF.

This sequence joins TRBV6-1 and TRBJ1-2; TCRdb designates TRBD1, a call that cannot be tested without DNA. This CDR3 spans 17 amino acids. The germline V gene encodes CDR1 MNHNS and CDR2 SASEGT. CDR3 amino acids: CASSEASGQGNLYGYTF.

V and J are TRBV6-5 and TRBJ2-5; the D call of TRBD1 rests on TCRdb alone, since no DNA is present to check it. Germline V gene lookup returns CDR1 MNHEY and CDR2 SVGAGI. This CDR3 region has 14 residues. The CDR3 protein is CASNGPGDEETQYF.

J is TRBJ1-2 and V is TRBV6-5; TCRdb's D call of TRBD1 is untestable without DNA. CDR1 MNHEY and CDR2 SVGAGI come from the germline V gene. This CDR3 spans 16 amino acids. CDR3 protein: CASSNLGTIATGGYTF.

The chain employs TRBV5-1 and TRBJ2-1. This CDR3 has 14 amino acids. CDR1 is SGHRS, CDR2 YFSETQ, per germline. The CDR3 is CASSSDFSYNEQFF. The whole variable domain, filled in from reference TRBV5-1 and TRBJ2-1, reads KAGVTQTPRYLIKTRGQQVTLSCSPISGHRSVSWYQQTPGQGLQFLFEYFSETQRNKGNFPGRFSGRQFSNSRSEMNVSTLELGDSALYLCASSSDFSYNEQFFGPGTRLTVL.

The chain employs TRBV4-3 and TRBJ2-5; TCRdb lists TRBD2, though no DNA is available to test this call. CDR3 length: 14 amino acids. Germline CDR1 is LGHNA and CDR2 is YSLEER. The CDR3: CASSPEGQKETQYF.

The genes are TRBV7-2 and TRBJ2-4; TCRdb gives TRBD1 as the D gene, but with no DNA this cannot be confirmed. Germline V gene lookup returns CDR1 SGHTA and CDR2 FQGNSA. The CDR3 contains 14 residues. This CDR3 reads CASSSQGGKNIQYF.

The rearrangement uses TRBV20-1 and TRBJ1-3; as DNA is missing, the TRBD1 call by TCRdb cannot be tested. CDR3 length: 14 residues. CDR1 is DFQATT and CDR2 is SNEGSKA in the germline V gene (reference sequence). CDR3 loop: CSATSAGQGNTIYF.